These 6 T cell receptor beta chains were sequenced from one sample in a study of monozygotic twins with inflammatory bowel disease. TCRdb reanalyzed the 5' RACE reads and collapses them to one entry per CDR3 protein, without DNA. The record lists around 200,000 distinct CDR3 sequences, of which the ten most abundant hold roughly 1.7%. Sequenced: blood. The receptors come from a human donor with ulcerative colitis or Crohn's disease, or a healthy co-twin of an affected twin (not recorded which).

The genes are TRBV7-9 and TRBJ2-7; TCRdb gives TRBD1 as the D gene, but with no DNA this cannot be confirmed. CDR1 and CDR2 (germline): SEHNR, FQNEAQ (reference sequence). This CDR3 spans 13 amino acids. The CDR3 spells CASSHPQGSEQYF. Variable domain in full (rest from reference TRBV7-9 and TRBJ2-7): DTGVSQNPRHKITKRGQNVTFRCDPISEHNRLYWYRQTLGQGPEFLTYFQNEAQLEKSRLLSDRFSAERPKGSFSTLEIQRTEQGDSAMYLCASSHPQGSEQYFGPGTRLTVT.

This rearrangement joins TRBV5-1 to TRBJ2-6. The CDR3 is 15 residues long. CDR1 is SGHRS and CDR2 is YFSETQ in the germline V gene. CDR3 amino acids: CASSQDRSGANVLTF.

The chain has TRBV27 and TRBJ2-6; the D gene TCRdb calls, TRBD1, cannot be checked with no DNA. The germline V gene encodes CDR1 MNHEY and CDR2 SMNVEV (reference sequence). This CDR3 spans 18 amino acids. The CDR3 sequence is CASRPGGLSASGANVLTF.

This chain joins TRBV7-8 and TRBJ1-1; TCRdb calls TRBD1, which cannot be checked without DNA. Germline lookup yields CDR1 SGHVS and CDR2 FQNEAQ. The CDR3 sequence is 16 residues long. This chain's CDR3 is CASSELGRGGGTEAFF.

The chain is built from TRBV5-1 and TRBJ1-1; TCRdb proposes TRBD1, but this gene call is untestable without DNA. In germline, CDR1 is SGHRS, CDR2 YFSETQ. The length of the CDR3 is 13 residues. CDR3 protein: CASSLVAGPEAFF.

The chain carries TRBV20-1 and TRBJ2-7. The CDR3 runs 13 residues. The germline gives CDR1 DFQATT, CDR2 SNEGSKA (reference sequence). The CDR3 spells CSRAHRGSYEQYF.